Following are 12 T cell receptor beta chains from one sample sequenced in a study of beta chain features in type 1 diabetes. Of the isolated RNA, all was reverse transcribed, and so the sequenced material was expressed TCRB transcripts. Clones were sequenced by immunoSEQ multiplex PCR, and TCRdb holds only the in-frame ones, with some missing. In the table there are approximately 140,000 clones, roughly 9.3% of which are singletons. The sample taken for sequencing was central memory CD4+ T cells from blood. The receptor set was obtained from a woman in her thirties or forties in good health.

The chain is built from TRBV5-1 and TRBJ1-5; no definite D call. The germline V and J ends were trimmed by 4 bases and 5 bases, with 16 bases remaining between them. Germline-derived CDR1 and CDR2 are SGHRS and YFSETQ. CDR3 length: 15 residues. Written as DNA, the CDR3 is TGCGCCAGCAGCCCGGGTGGTTATCCCCATCAGCCCCAGCATTTT. It encodes CASSPGGYPHQPQHF.

The CDR3 here is CASSFPGQGKNIQYF. CDR3 nucleotide sequence: TGTGCCAGCAGCTTCCCGGGACAGGGCAAAAACATTCAGTACTTC. The chain joins TRBV7-2 to TRBJ2-4; 9 bases line up with TRBD1. The J segment lost 3 bases and the V segment lost 3 bases, leaving 3 bases of the junction unmatched. The CDR3 covers 15 residues. Germline V gene sequence: CDR1 SGHTA, CDR2 FQGNSA.

The gene calls are TRBV4-3 and TRBJ1-4; 7 nucleotides line up with TRBD1. Germline assignment: CDR1 LGHNA and CDR2 YSLEER. CDR3 length equals 16 residues. J lost 8 bases, V lost 1 base, and 10 bases had no gene match. The CDR3, as DNA: TGCGCCAGCAGCCAAGGCCGGACAGGTCCAGGAGAAAAACTGTTTTTT. It specifies CASSQGRTGPGEKLFF.

Note on this clone: Other DNA sequences in the sample encode the same CDR3. The chain couples TRBV5-1 to TRBJ2-1; 8 bases line up with TRBD1. J was trimmed by 5 bases and V by 0 bases; bases with no gene match: 1. The length of the CDR3 is 14 residues. The germline V gene has CDR1 SGHRS and CDR2 YFSETQ. In DNA form, the CDR3 reads TGCGCCAGCAGCTTGGGACAGGGGAACAATGAGCAGTTCTTC. Protein sequence: CASSLGQGNNEQFF.

The genes are TRBV5-4 and TRBJ1-3, with D perhaps matching TRBD1 (5 bases). This CDR3 contains 14 residues. V lost 4 bases and J lost 7, with 15 bases in between. Germline CDR1 SGHNT, CDR2 YYREEE (reference sequence). CDR3: CASSLWGPGNTIYF. The DNA of the CDR3 is TGTGCCAGCAGCCTGTGGGGCCCCGGGAACACCATATATTTT.

This chain connects TRBV5-4 to TRBJ2-7; TRBD2 matches at 7 bases. Per the germline V gene, CDR1 is SGHNT and CDR2 is YYREEE (reference sequence). V gave up 7 bases and J gave up 2 bases; unmatched junction bases: 15. This CDR3 is 16 amino acids long. CDR3 DNA: TGTGCCAGCGGCACTAAAGTTATAGGACTAGCCTACGAGCAGTACTTC. Its protein is CASGTKVIGLAYEQYF. The entire variable domain, with the rest obtained from reference TRBV5-4 and TRBJ2-7, is as follows: ETGVTQSPTHLIKTRGQQVTLRCSSQSGHNTVSWYQQALGQGPQFIFQYYREEENGRGNFPPRFSGLQFPNYSSELNVNALELDDSALYLCASGTKVIGLAYEQYFGPGTRLTVT.

The genes are TRBV5-5 and TRBJ2-7; TRBD1 aligns across 7 bases. The CDR3 has 14 amino acids. The germline V gene encodes CDR1 SGHKS and CDR2 YYEKEE (reference sequence). V dropped 4 bases and J dropped 4; count of bases not matched to a gene: 8. CDR3 sequence reads: CASSPRQGSYEQYF. The CDR3 DNA sequence: TGTGCCAGCAGCCCCCGACAGGGATCGTACGAGCAGTACTTC.

This rearrangement joins TRBV2 to TRBJ2-7; a possible D gene is TRBD2 (6 bases). CDR3 length: 14 residues. CDR1 and CDR2 from the germline V gene are SNHLY and FYNNEI. The V end lost 4 bases, the J end lost 1 base, and 11 bases lay between the germline ends. Here the CDR3 reads CASSVNGGSYEQYF. In DNA form, the CDR3 reads TGTGCCAGCAGTGTAAACGGGGGTTCCTACGAGCAGTACTTC.

This clone was counted only a few times. The chain has TRBV4-1 and TRBJ1-6; weak D call: TRBD1 (6 bases). The V gene lost 0 bases and the J gene lost 7 bases, with 25 bases spanning the gap. Germline V gives CDR1 MGHRA, CDR2 YSYEKL. CDR3 length equals 20 residues. As DNA, the CDR3 is TGCGCCAGCAGCCAAGATCCTTCTCGGACAAATTGGGGGCGGAATTCACCCCTCCACTTT. Encoded protein: CASSQDPSRTNWGRNSPLHF.

The sample holds a few counts of this clone. J is TRBJ1-1 and V is TRBV19; no reliable D call. V lost 0 bases and J lost 4, with 6 bases in between. Germline CDR1 LNHDA, CDR2 SQIVND (reference sequence). The CDR3 length is 13 residues. This CDR3 is CASSIDRFTEAFF. The CDR3 DNA reads TGTGCCAGTAGTATAGACAGGTTCACTGAAGCTTTCTTT.

This clone was seen more than once but under ten times. The chain links TRBV2 to TRBJ2-5, with 9 bases matching TRBD2. This CDR3 is built from 15 residues. Trimming removed 4 bases from V and 3 bases from J; junction bases left unmatched: 6. Germline values: CDR1 SNHLY, CDR2 FYNNEI. Here the CDR3 reads CASSVGTSWEETQYF. CDR3 bases: TGTGCCAGCAGTGTTGGGACTAGCTGGGAAGAGACCCAGTACTTC.

In its sample, this clone was seen a few times. V usage is TRBV2 and J usage is TRBJ2-5; D is unresolved. Germline values: CDR1 SNHLY, CDR2 FYNNEI. The CDR3 is 13 amino acids. Trimming took off 5 bases at V and 1 base at J, with 8 bases between the two ends. Here the CDR3 DNA reads TGTGCCAGCAGTACAAGGAGCCAAGAGACCCAGTACTTC. Its translation is CASSTRSQETQYF.